This T cell receptor beta chain was recovered during a study of blood T cell repertoires in COVID-19. About the research overall: PBMCs, B-cell-depleted T cells, or T cells provided the cDNA or gDNA that made up the material.

Assay used: immunoSEQ multiplex PCR; TCRdb lists only in-frame clones, some missing. The sample lists about 170,000 clones; approximately 91% were seen once. Germline assignment: CDR1 ENHRY and CDR2 SYGVKD. Trimming removed 3 bases from V and 5 bases from J; junction bases left unmatched: 9. CDR3 size: 16 residues. This rearrangement joins TRBV10-3 to TRBJ2-1; TRBD2 matches 8 bases. Sequencing used peripheral blood. The clonotype was recovered from a man between 18 and 29 years old with COVID-19, enrolled during active disease. The CDR3: CAISESTGGGDNEQFF. The CDR3 nucleotides read TGTGCCATCAGTGAATCGACGGGAGGGGGTGACAATGAGCAGTTCTTC.